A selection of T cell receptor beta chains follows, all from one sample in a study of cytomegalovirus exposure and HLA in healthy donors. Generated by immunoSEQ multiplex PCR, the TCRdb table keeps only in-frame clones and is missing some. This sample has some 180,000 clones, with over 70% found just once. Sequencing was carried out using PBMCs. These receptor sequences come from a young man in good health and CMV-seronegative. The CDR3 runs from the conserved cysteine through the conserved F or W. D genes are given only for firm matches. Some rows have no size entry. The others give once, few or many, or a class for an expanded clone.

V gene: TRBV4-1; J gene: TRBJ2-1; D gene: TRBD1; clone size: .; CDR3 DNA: TGCGCCAGCAGCCAATGGACAGGGAGCTCCTACAATGAGCAGTTCTTC; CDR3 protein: CASSQWTGSSYNEQFF
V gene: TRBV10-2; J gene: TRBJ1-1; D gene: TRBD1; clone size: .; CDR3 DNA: TGCGCCAGCAGTGAGATACCAGGGGGTAGGGAAGCTTTCTTT; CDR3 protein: CASSEIPGGREAFF
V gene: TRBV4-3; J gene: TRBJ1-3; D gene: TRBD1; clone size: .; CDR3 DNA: TGCGCCAGCAGCCGACTGACAGGGGGCGGCTCTGGAAACACCATATATTTT; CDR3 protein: CASSRLTGGGSGNTIYF
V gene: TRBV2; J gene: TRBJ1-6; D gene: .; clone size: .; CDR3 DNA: TGTGCCAGCAGTGAATGGGGGCAGGATTCACCCCTCCACTTT; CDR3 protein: CASSEWGQDSPLHF
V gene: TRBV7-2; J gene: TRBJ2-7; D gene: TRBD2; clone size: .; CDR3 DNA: TGTGCCAGCAGCTTACCCCCGACTAGCGGGGGGTACGAGCAGTACTTC; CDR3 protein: CASSLPPTSGGYEQYF
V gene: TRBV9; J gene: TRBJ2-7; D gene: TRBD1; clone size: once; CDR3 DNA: TGTGCCAGCAGCACAGGGGGCACCAACGAGCAGTACTTC; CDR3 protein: CASSTGGTNEQYF
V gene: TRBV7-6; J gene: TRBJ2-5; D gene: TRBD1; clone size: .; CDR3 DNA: TGTGCCAGCAGCTCCCAAGGACAGGGCTACCAAGAGACCCAGTACTTC; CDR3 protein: CASSSQGQGYQETQYF
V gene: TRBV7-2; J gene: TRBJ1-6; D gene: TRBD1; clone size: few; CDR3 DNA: TGTGCCAGCAGCCCGGGACAGTATAATTCACCCCTCCACTTT; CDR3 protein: CASSPGQYNSPLHF
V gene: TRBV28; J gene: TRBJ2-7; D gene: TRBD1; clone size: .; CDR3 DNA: TGTGCCAGCAGTTTACCACCACGGACAGGGCGCTACGAGCAGTACTTC; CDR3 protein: CASSLPPRTGRYEQYF
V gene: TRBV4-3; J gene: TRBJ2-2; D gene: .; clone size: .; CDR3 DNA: TGCGCCAGCAGCCAAGGGTGGCAGACTCCCACCGGGGAGCTGTTTTTT; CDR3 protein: CASSQGWQTPTGELFF
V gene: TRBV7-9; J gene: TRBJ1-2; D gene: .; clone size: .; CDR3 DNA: TGTGCCAGCAGCTTAGCAGGTGGGAGTACTTATGGCTACACCTTC; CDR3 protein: CASSLAGGSTYGYTF
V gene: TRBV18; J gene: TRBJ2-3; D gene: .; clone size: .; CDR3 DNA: TGTGCCAGCTCACCACAGGGAGGAGATACGCAGTATTTT; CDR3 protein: CASSPQGGDTQYF
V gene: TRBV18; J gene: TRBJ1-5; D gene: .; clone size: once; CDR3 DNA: TGTGCCAGCTCACCAATGTCAGATCAGCCCCAGCATTTT; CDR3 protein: CASSPMSDQPQHF
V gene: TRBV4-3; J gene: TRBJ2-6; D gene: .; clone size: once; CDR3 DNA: TGCGCCAGCAGCCAAGCGCGGTGGGAGTCTGGGGCCAACGTCCTGACTTTC; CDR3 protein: CASSQARWESGANVLTF
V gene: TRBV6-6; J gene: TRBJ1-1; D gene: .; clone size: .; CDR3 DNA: TGTGCCAGCAGCAGGGACAAAGGGAACACTGAAGCTTTCTTT; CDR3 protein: CASSRDKGNTEAFF
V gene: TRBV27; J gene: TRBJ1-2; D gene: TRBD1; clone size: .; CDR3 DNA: TGTGCCAGCAGTTTAACAGGGGGCTGGGGCTACACCTTC; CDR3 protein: CASSLTGGWGYTF
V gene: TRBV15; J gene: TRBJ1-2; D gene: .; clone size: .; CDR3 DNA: TGTGCCACCAGCAGAGATCGGGGGGGACCCTATGGCTACACCTTC; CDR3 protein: CATSRDRGGPYGYTF
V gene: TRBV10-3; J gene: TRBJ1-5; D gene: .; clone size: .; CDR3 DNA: TGTGCCATCAGTGTTGGGGGGAGGTATAGCAATCAGCCCCAGCATTTT; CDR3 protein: CAISVGGRYSNQPQHF
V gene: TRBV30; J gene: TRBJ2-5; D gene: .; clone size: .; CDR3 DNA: TGTGCCTGGAGTGTGGGTTCCGGGACATCCCAAGAGACCCAGTACTTC; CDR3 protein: CAWSVGSGTSQETQYF
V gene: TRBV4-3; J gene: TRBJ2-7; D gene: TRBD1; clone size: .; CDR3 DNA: TGCGCCAGCAGCCAAGGGACAGGGGATCCCTACGAGCAGTACTTC; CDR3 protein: CASSQGTGDPYEQYF
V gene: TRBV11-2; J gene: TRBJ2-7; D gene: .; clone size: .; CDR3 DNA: TGTGCCAGCAGCCCCAGGGCCCGACCCTTCTCCGTGTATGGGGTGGGCTTC; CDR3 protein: CASSPRARPFSVYGVGF
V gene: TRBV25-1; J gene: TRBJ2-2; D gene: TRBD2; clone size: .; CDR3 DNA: TGTGCCAGCAGTGAACCTAGCGGGGTGGTAGGCACCGGGGAGCTGTTTTTT; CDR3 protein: CASSEPSGVVGTGELFF
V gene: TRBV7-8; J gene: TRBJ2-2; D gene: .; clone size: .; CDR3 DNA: TGTGCCAGCAGCTTCGCCAGGGTCGATTGGACCGGGGAGCTGTTTTTT; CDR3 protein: CASSFARVDWTGELFF
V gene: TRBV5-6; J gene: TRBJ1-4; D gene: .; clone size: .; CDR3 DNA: TGTGCCAGCAGCTCGAAGGAGAAAAATGAAAAACTGTTTTTT; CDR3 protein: CASSSKEKNEKLFF
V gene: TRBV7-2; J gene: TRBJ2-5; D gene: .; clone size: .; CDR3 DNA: TGTGCCAGCAGCTTAGGGGGCAGACCGCAAGAGACCCAGTACTTC; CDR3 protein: CASSLGGRPQETQYF
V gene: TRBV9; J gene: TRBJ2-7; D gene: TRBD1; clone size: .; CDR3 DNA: TGTGCCAGCAGCCAGGGACAGGGGTGGGAGCAGTACTTC; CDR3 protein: CASSQGQGWEQYF
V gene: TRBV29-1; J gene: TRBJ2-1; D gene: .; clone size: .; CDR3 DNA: TGCAGCGTAGTACTACAAGAGCAGTTCTTC; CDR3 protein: CSVVLQEQFF